This T cell receptor beta chain was sequenced in a study of CD8 T cells in ankylosing spondylitis. The study's findings and limits: According to the report, clones linked to the disease were significantly enriched in matched synovial fluid samples taken from ankylosing spondylitis patients. A motif of eight or nine highly homologous TCR beta variants was seen as apparently characteristic of ankylosing spondylitis blood. A CD8+ phenotype characterized the disease-linked clones, which were relatively rare in peripheral blood.

TCRdb used MiXCR to reprocess the 5' RACE reads, holding one entry per CDR3 protein. The data show 350,000 to 400,000 distinct CDR3 sequences, with 20% seen just once and 13% held by the top ten. CDR3 length: 14 residues. V shed 4 bases and J 6 bases; nucleotides not matched to a gene: 6. From germline, CDR1 is PRHDT and CDR2 FYEKMQ (reference sequence). About this clonotype: Antigen: not known.

The chain employs TRBV13 and TRBJ2-5, with 9 bases lining up with TRBD2. The sample consisted of blood, either unsorted or a sorted T cell fraction (not recorded which). This receptor was identified in a male donor with ankylosing spondylitis or in good health (not recorded which). The CDR3 coding sequence is TGTGCCAGCAGCTCCCGCGGGGGGGCAAAGACCCAGTACTTC. Its translation is CASSSRGGAKTQYF.